This entry lists 4 T cell receptor beta chains sequenced from one sample in a study of cytomegalovirus exposure and HLA in healthy donors. Data came from immunoSEQ multiplex PCR; TCRdb stores just in-frame clones and leaves some out. This table has fewer than 200,000 clones, roughly 89% appearing once. The sequenced material came from PBMCs. The receptors were gathered from a woman aged 18-29 years in good health and CMV-seropositive.

This clone has just one count. The chain joins TRBV18 to TRBJ1-3, with D possibly matching TRBD1 (6 bases). The CDR3 covers 19 residues. The V end was cut by 1 base, the J end by 1 base, with 20 bases between. The germline V gene encodes CDR1 KGHSH and CDR2 LQKENI. The chain's CDR3 is CASSPLRQESPRSGNTIYF. CDR3 DNA: TGTGCCAGCTCACCACTTCGACAGGAATCTCCCCGATCTGGAAACACCATATATTTT.

CDR3 DNA: TGTGCCAGTAGCGAGAGGGGGCGAGGAGGCGAGCAGTACTTC. It encodes CASSERGRGGEQYF. This chain links TRBV19 with TRBJ2-7; the match to TRBD1 covers 7 bases. This CDR3 has 14 residues. Per the germline V gene, CDR1 is LNHDA and CDR2 is SQIVND (reference sequence). The V segment lost 6 bases and the J segment 6 bases; nucleotides outside the gene matches: 11.

V usage is TRBV6-5 and J usage is TRBJ1-4; 7 bases align to TRBD1. With 4 bases clipped from V and 10 bases from J, the junction kept 12 bases outside the gene matches. This CDR3 spans 15 amino acids. Per germline, CDR1 MNHEY and CDR2 SVGAGI. The CDR3 loop is CASSSPGQLRGKLFF. The CDR3 DNA reads as TGTGCCAGCAGTTCTCCGGGACAGTTAAGGGGAAAACTGTTTTTT.

This clone has a handful of counts. The V gene is TRBV6-4, the J gene TRBJ1-2; TRBD1 agrees at 9 bases. Germline-derived CDR1 and CDR2 are MRHNA and SNTAGT. This CDR3 comprises 14 residues. Trimming removed 7 bases from V and 4 bases from J; junction bases left unmatched: 7. CDR3 nucleotides: TGTGCCAGCAATAGAACAGGGGGCGGCTATGGCTACACCTTC. Residues: CASNRTGGGYGYTF.